Listed below are T cell receptor beta chains from one sample, sequenced in a study of CD8 T cells in ankylosing spondylitis. TCRdb redid the calling of the 5' RACE reads with MiXCR, one entry per CDR3 protein. Counted here are under 200,000 distinct CDR3 sequences, approximately 10% occurring once; the ten biggest clones make up approximately 15%. The material sequenced was blood, either unsorted or a sorted T cell fraction (not recorded which). The receptors shown here come from a female donor with ankylosing spondylitis or in good health (not recorded which). The CDR3 runs from the conserved cysteine through the conserved F or W. A D gene is named only where the DNA matches it firmly. The size field is filled for only some rows; it gives once, few, many or a size class.

clone_size	d_call	j_call	v_call	cdr3_aa	cdr3_nt
-	-	TRBJ2-1	TRBV12-5	CASGFGGLNEQFF	TGTGCTAGTGGTTTCGGGGGTCTCAATGAGCAGTTCTTC
many	-	TRBJ2-1	TRBV27	CASSPTEVSSYNEQFF	TGTGCCAGCAGTCCTACAGAGGTGAGCTCCTACAATGAGCAGTTCTTC
many	-	TRBJ2-1	TRBV6-2/TRBV6-3	CASSYQDNYNEQFF	TGTGCCAGCAGTTACCAGGACAACTACAATGAGCAGTTCTTC
-	TRBD2	TRBJ2-7	TRBV20-1	CSARVVVFTSGRARVGQYF	TGCAGTGCTAGAGTCGTCGTTTTTACTAGCGGGAGGGCCCGTGTAGGGCAGTACTTC
few	-	TRBJ2-1	TRBV9	CASSGGGTYSYNEQFF	TGTGCCAGCAGCGGGGGAGGAACCTATTCCTACAATGAGCAGTTCTTC
-	-	TRBJ2-1	TRBV30	CAWSLGAGAEQFF	TGTGCCTGGAGCCTCGGAGCCGGAGCTGAGCAGTTCTTC
many	-	TRBJ1-3	TRBV12-3/TRBV12-4	CASTLQGFFGNTIYF	TGTGCCAGCACCCTTCAGGGTTTCTTTGGAAACACCATATATTTT
-	-	TRBJ2-4	TRBV20-1	CSARMGQLAKNIQYF	TGCAGTGCTAGGATGGGGCAGTTAGCCAAAAACATTCAGTACTTC
few	-	TRBJ2-3	TRBV7-8	CASSLGTDTQCF	TGTGCCAGCAGCTTGGGTACAGATACGCAGTGTTTT
-	-	TRBJ2-2	TRBV27	CASSREMANTGELFF	TGTGCCAGCAGCAGGGAAATGGCGAACACCGGGGAGCTGTTTTTT
-	-	TRBJ2-1	TRBV7-9	CASSLEEGANHEQFF	TGTGCCAGCAGCTTAGAGGAGGGAGCAAACCATGAGCAGTTCTTC
many	TRBD1	TRBJ2-2	TRBV6-2/TRBV6-3	CASSLTGGGELFF	TGTGCCAGCAGTCTGACAGGGGGAGGGGAGCTGTTTTTT
-	-	TRBJ2-5	TRBV5-6	CASSLGAVETQYF	TGTGCCAGCAGCTTGGGGGCCGTAGAGACCCAGTACTTC
few	TRBD1	TRBJ1-1	TRBV19	CATLTGGTEAFF	TGTGCCACCTTAACAGGGGGGACTGAAGCTTTCTTT
few	-	TRBJ2-3	TRBV19	CASTQPGRDTQYF	TGTGCCAGTACCCAACCAGGGCGAGATACGCAGTATTTT
many	-	TRBJ1-6	TRBV7-3	CASSPWGDSPLHF	TGTGCCAGCAGCCCCTGGGGAGATTCACCCCTCCACTTT
few	-	TRBJ1-6	TRBV6-1	CASGGEYNSPLHF	TGTGCCAGCGGAGGGGAGTATAATTCACCCCTCCACTTT
-	-	TRBJ2-7	TRBV5-1	CASSLGSFGEQYF	TGCGCCAGCAGCTTGGGGTCGTTCGGCGAGCAGTACTTC
once	TRBD2	TRBJ2-7	TRBV27	CASSFGTSGRNEQYF	TGTGCCAGCAGTTTCGGGACTAGCGGGAGAAACGAGCAGTACTTC
-	-	TRBJ1-2	TRBV7-8	CASSLSGARYGYTF	TGTGCCAGCAGCTTATCGGGGGCCAGGTATGGCTACACCTTC
many	-	TRBJ1-2	TRBV7-9	CASSLDHGYTF	TGTGCCAGCAGCTTAGACCATGGCTACACCTTC
-	-	TRBJ2-3	TRBV2	CASSEWRDSGTDTQYF	TGTGCCAGCAGTGAATGGAGAGACTCCGGCACAGATACGCAGTATTTT
few	-	TRBJ2-3	TRBV21-1	CASSNHGDPDTQYF	TGTGCCAGCAGCAACCATGGAGACCCAGATACGCAGTATTTT
many	-	TRBJ1-3	TRBV4-3	CASSQEVPGAGNTIYF	TGCGCCAGCAGCCAAGAGGTACCAGGGGCTGGAAACACCATATATTTT
few	-	TRBJ2-3	TRBV20-1	CSAWGLENLAQYF	TGCAGTGCTTGGGGGCTAGAGAATTTAGCGCAGTATTTT
few	TRBD1	TRBJ1-1	TRBV12-3/TRBV12-4	CASRDRFEAFF	TGTGCCAGCAGGGACAGGTTTGAAGCTTTCTTT
-	TRBD1	TRBJ2-7	TRBV6-1	CASSLTGDPYEQYF	TGTGCCAGCAGCTTGACAGGGGACCCCTACGAGCAGTACTTC
few	-	TRBJ1-1	TRBV28	CASSPGGTMAFF	TGTGCCAGCAGCCCGGGGGGCACGATGGCTTTCTTT
few	-	TRBJ1-1	TRBV30	CAWVLNTEAFF	TGTGCCTGGGTCTTGAACACTGAAGCTTTCTTT
many	TRBD1	TRBJ1-1	TRBV12-3/TRBV12-4	CASSPGDRGLDTEAFF	TGTGCCAGCAGTCCCGGCGACAGGGGGTTGGATACTGAAGCTTTCTTT
-	TRBD1	TRBJ1-1	TRBV12-3/TRBV12-4	CASSPYRQGLDENTEAFF	TGTGCCAGCAGCCCCTACAGACAGGGCCTGGACGAGAACACTGAAGCTTTCTTT
many	-	TRBJ2-3	TRBV6-1	CASSRYSSTDTQYF	TGTGCCAGCAGCCGATATTCTAGCACAGATACGCAGTATTTT
few	TRBD2	TRBJ2-1	TRBV5-6	CASITGTSGYNEQFF	TGTGCCAGCATCACCGGGACTAGCGGCTACAATGAGCAGTTCTTC
-	TRBD2	TRBJ2-1	TRBV4-1	CASSQEAGGGEQFF	TGCGCCAGCAGCCAAGAAGCGGGAGGGGGTGAGCAGTTCTTC
few	-	TRBJ2-1	TRBV7-9	CASSLGLDLEQFF	TGTGCCAGCAGCTTAGGACTAGACCTTGAGCAGTTCTTC
-	-	TRBJ1-4	TRBV27	CASRENEKLFF	TGTGCCAGCAGGGAAAATGAAAAACTGTTTTTT
-	-	TRBJ2-7	TRBV5-6	CASSLGSGNEQYF	TGTGCCAGCAGCTTGGGTTCGGGTAACGAGCAGTACTTC
many	TRBD1	TRBJ2-1	TRBV4-3	CASSQVNRGRGEQFF	TGCGCCAGCAGCCAAGTAAACAGGGGGCGAGGGGAGCAGTTCTTC
-	-	TRBJ2-3	TRBV20-1	CSAGDLSSTDTQYF	TGCAGTGCTGGGGACTTATCTAGCACAGATACGCAGTATTTT
-	TRBD2	TRBJ2-7	TRBV29-1	CSVVDSGNPHEQYF	TGCAGCGTTGTGGATAGCGGGAATCCCCACGAGCAGTACTTC
many	-	TRBJ2-7	TRBV20-1	CSAREPRNSGVYEQYF	TGCAGTGCTAGAGAACCCCGGAATAGCGGAGTTTACGAGCAGTACTTC
-	-	TRBJ2-5	TRBV12-3/TRBV12-4	CASSLMETQYF	TGTGCCAGCAGTTTAATGGAGACCCAGTACTTC
few	-	TRBJ2-1	TRBV27	CASSMQGHQYNEQFF	TGTGCCAGCAGTATGCAGGGTCACCAGTACAATGAGCAGTTCTTC
few	TRBD2	TRBJ2-7	TRBV7-9	CASSSGLAAPYEQYF	TGTGCCAGCAGCTCGGGACTAGCGGCACCCTACGAGCAGTACTTC
few	TRBD1	TRBJ1-2	TRBV19	CASSWGTARLYGYTF	TGTGCCAGTAGTTGGGGGACAGCAAGGCTCTATGGCTACACCTTC
once	-	TRBJ2-1	TRBV13	CASSLGPGTRWDEQFF	TGTGCCAGCAGCTTAGGTCCGGGGACCCGCTGGGATGAGCAGTTCTTC
many	-	TRBJ1-6	TRBV7-8	CASSSGWTLHF	TGTGCCAGCAGCTCAGGGTGGACCCTCCACTTT
-	-	TRBJ1-1	TRBV7-2	CASSLGGVGGAFF	TGTGCCAGCAGCTTAGGGGGAGTGGGGGGAGCTTTCTTT
few	-	TRBJ1-3	TRBV7-9	CASSSLTLDRGNTIYF	TGTGCCAGCAGCTCTCTTACCTTGGACCGAGGAAACACCATATATTTT
-	-	TRBJ2-3	TRBV7-9	CASSLVRDNTDTQYF	TGTGCCAGCAGCTTAGTTAGGGATAACACAGATACGCAGTATTTT
few	-	TRBJ1-2	TRBV20-1	CSARSREIRGYTF	TGCAGTGCTAGGTCCAGGGAGATAAGGGGCTACACCTTC
few	-	TRBJ1-2	TRBV25-1	CATDTGSGYTF	TGTGCCACCGATACAGGGTCCGGCTACACCTTC
many	-	TRBJ2-1	TRBV9	CASSYDNEQFF	TGTGCCAGCAGCTACGACAATGAGCAGTTCTTC
many	TRBD1	TRBJ1-2	TRBV4-3	CASSPDRDLGYTF	TGCGCCAGCAGCCCTGACAGGGACCTTGGCTACACCTTC
-	-	TRBJ2-3	TRBV21-1	CASSITQYF	TGTGCCAGCAGCATTACGCAGTATTTT
many	-	TRBJ2-1	TRBV3-1	CASSPGGLEQFF	TGTGCCAGCAGCCCCGGTGGGCTTGAGCAGTTCTTC
few	-	TRBJ1-1	TRBV11-2	CASSSRQVPALMNTEAFF	TGTGCCAGCAGCAGCCGACAGGTACCAGCCCTCATGAACACTGAAGCTTTCTTT
-	-	TRBJ2-1	TRBV20-1	CSASSIYSSYNEQFF	TGCAGTGCTAGCTCAATTTATAGCTCCTACAATGAGCAGTTCTTC